A selection of T cell receptor beta chains follows, all from one sample in a study of beta chain features in type 1 diabetes. Profiled with immunoSEQ multiplex PCR; TCRdb holds only in-frame clones, not every one. Of hundreds of thousands of clones in the sample, about 14% are singletons; the top ten hold 0.093%. What was sequenced was naive CD4+ T cells from blood. The receptors shown here come from a man aged 18-30 years in good health. Both conserved end residues are part of each CDR3. The D gene is left open where the match is weak. A row's size may be missing; if present it is once, few, many or a size class.

V gene	clone size	D gene	J gene	CDR3 protein
TRBV29-1	NA	TRBD1	TRBJ1-1	CSVQGVNTEAFF
TRBV6-5	NA	NA	TRBJ2-3	CASSVRFTDTQYF
TRBV19	few	NA	TRBJ2-5	CASRDRTVSQETQYF
TRBV6-1	NA	NA	TRBJ2-5	CASSELRWRTETQYF
TRBV15	NA	NA	TRBJ2-7	CATSRDADYEQYF
TRBV2	NA	TRBD2	TRBJ2-7	CASTGGLAGLYEQYF
TRBV10-3	many	NA	TRBJ2-6	CAIGTSGANVLTF
TRBV6-5	NA	NA	TRBJ2-4	CASSLGGAKNIQYF
TRBV15	NA	TRBD1	TRBJ1-4	CATRYRGVEKLFF
TRBV7-9	NA	TRBD2	TRBJ2-3	CASIPPAGGSTDTQYF
TRBV7-2	NA	NA	TRBJ2-3	CASSLRGSGTDTQYF
TRBV7-9	NA	NA	TRBJ1-1	CASSLAGGLEAFF
TRBV30	NA	NA	TRBJ2-1	CAWSVSGGRFRYNEQFF
TRBV5-1	NA	NA	TRBJ2-7	CASSLGQRSSYEQYF
TRBV19	few	TRBD1	TRBJ1-2	CASSFRGQATLGYTF
TRBV7-2	NA	TRBD1	TRBJ1-2	CASSPVGTGGGYGYTF